The sequence of this T cell receptor beta chain was determined in a study of blood T cell repertoires in COVID-19. CDR1 and CDR2 (germline): SEHNR, FQNEAQ (reference sequence). J was trimmed by 2 bases and V by 4 bases; bases with no gene match: 4. This CDR3 has 16 amino acids. Clones were read by immunoSEQ multiplex PCR, and TCRdb kept only the in-frame ones, dropping some. Found here are 50,000 to 55,000 clones, 89% of them singletons; the top ten hold approximately 4.9%. This clonotype was sampled from a man aged 60-69 years with active COVID-19. The chain carries TRBV7-9 and TRBJ2-6, with 8 bases aligning to TRBD2. Sequencing input: peripheral blood. This CDR3 reads CASSSSGGAGANVLTF. CDR3 nucleotide sequence: TGTGCCAGCAGCTCCAGCGGGGGCGCTGGGGCCAACGTCCTGACTTTC.